This T cell receptor beta chain is drawn from a study of T cell responses to AZD1222 COVID-19 vaccine. The trim removed 1 base at V and 3 bases at J, leaving 0 bases unmatched. The CDR3 is 16 residues long. The V gene's germline CDR1 is LNHDA and CDR2 SQIVND (reference sequence). Sequencing used immunoSEQ multiplex PCR; TCRdb keeps in-frame clones, though not all of them. The sample carries under 250,000 clones, 85% to 95% recorded once. The chain combines TRBV19 with TRBJ2-1; 13 bases line up with TRBD2. The sequenced sample was peripheral blood, obtained on day 0 of MenACWY control vaccination. This TCR was recovered from an adult in good health. The DNA of the CDR3 is TGTGCCAGTAGTATAGGGACTAGCGGGGGCTACAATGAGCAGTTCTTC. It is translated as CASSIGTSGGYNEQFF.